The rows below give T cell receptor beta chains drawn from one sample of a study of cytomegalovirus exposure and HLA in healthy donors. The data were produced by immunoSEQ multiplex PCR, yet TCRdb's version contains in-frame clones alone and is incomplete. The data show roughly 140,000 clones, about three quarters seen once. The sequenced sample consisted of PBMCs. The receptor source for this set is a woman in her 30s in good health and CMV-seronegative. CDR3s include the opening cysteine and the closing phenylalanine or tryptophan. Fields, in order: clone size, J gene, V gene, D gene, CDR3 length, CDR3 protein, CDR3 DNA. D genes are given only for firm matches. The size entry is marked missing in some rows and otherwise reads once, few, many or a size class.

abundance: few; j_gene: TRBJ1-1; v_gene: TRBV13; d_gene: TRBD1; len: 15; CDR3aa: CASSPTGGQTTEAFF; CDR3nt: TGTGCCAGCAGCCCCACTGGGGGACAGACGACTGAAGCTTTCTTT
abundance: .; j_gene: TRBJ1-5; v_gene: TRBV28; d_gene: TRBD1; len: 14; CDR3aa: CASRGGQGDQPQHF; CDR3nt: TGTGCCAGCAGGGGGGGACAGGGGGACCAGCCCCAGCATTTT
abundance: .; j_gene: TRBJ1-1; v_gene: TRBV10-3; d_gene: .; len: 12; CDR3aa: CAISGHDAEAFF; CDR3nt: TGTGCCATCTCGGGACATGACGCTGAAGCTTTCTTT
abundance: .; j_gene: TRBJ2-1; v_gene: TRBV21-1; d_gene: .; len: 16; CDR3aa: CASSKEYSGTYNEQFF; CDR3nt: TGTGCCAGCAGCAAAGAATACAGCGGCACATACAATGAGCAGTTCTTC
abundance: .; j_gene: TRBJ2-7; v_gene: TRBV7-6; d_gene: TRBD2; len: 18; CDR3aa: CASSLLPTSGASRNEQYF; CDR3nt: TGTGCCAGCAGCTTACTGCCAACTAGCGGGGCCTCTAGGAACGAGCAGTACTTC
abundance: .; j_gene: TRBJ2-5; v_gene: TRBV4-1; d_gene: TRBD1; len: 17; CDR3aa: CASSHQQGDSLQETQYF; CDR3nt: TGCGCCAGCAGCCACCAACAGGGGGACTCCTTACAAGAGACCCAGTACTTC
abundance: .; j_gene: TRBJ2-7; v_gene: TRBV10-2; d_gene: .; len: 13; CDR3aa: CASSEGISYEQYF; CDR3nt: TGCGCCAGCAGTGAGGGCATCTCCTACGAGCAGTACTTC
abundance: .; j_gene: TRBJ2-3; v_gene: TRBV5-6; d_gene: .; len: 13; CDR3aa: CASRKQGADTQYF; CDR3nt: TGTGCCAGCAGAAAACAGGGAGCAGATACGCAGTATTTT
abundance: .; j_gene: TRBJ1-1; v_gene: TRBV9; d_gene: TRBD1; len: 14; CDR3aa: CASSPDRGYTEAFF; CDR3nt: TGTGCCAGCAGCCCGGACAGGGGGTACACTGAAGCTTTCTTT
abundance: .; j_gene: TRBJ2-3; v_gene: TRBV7-9; d_gene: .; len: 15; CDR3aa: CASSIRQLNTDTQYF; CDR3nt: TGTGCCAGCAGCATTCGACAGTTGAACACAGATACGCAGTATTTT
abundance: .; j_gene: TRBJ1-2; v_gene: TRBV2; d_gene: TRBD1; len: 15; CDR3aa: CASSGTGGFGYGYTF; CDR3nt: TGTGCCAGCAGTGGGACAGGGGGCTTTGGCTATGGCTACACCTTC
abundance: .; j_gene: TRBJ2-1; v_gene: TRBV19; d_gene: TRBD2; len: 15; CDR3aa: CASTIAGGSYNEQFF; CDR3nt: TGTGCCAGTACTATAGCGGGAGGCTCCTACAATGAGCAGTTCTTC
abundance: .; j_gene: TRBJ1-2; v_gene: TRBV29-1; d_gene: .; len: 13; CDR3aa: CSVGASINYGYTF; CDR3nt: TGCAGCGTCGGAGCATCGATTAACTATGGCTACACCTTC
abundance: once; j_gene: TRBJ2-1; v_gene: TRBV9; d_gene: .; len: 16; CDR3aa: CASSVLAVSSYNEQFF; CDR3nt: TGTGCCAGCAGCGTATTAGCGGTAAGCTCCTACAATGAGCAGTTCTTC
abundance: .; j_gene: TRBJ1-1; v_gene: TRBV7-6; d_gene: .; len: 15; CDR3aa: CASSLRSGSNTEAFF; CDR3nt: TGTGCCAGCAGCTTACGATCAGGGTCGAACACTGAAGCTTTCTTT
abundance: .; j_gene: TRBJ2-3; v_gene: TRBV10-1; d_gene: .; len: 15; CDR3aa: CASSAGLLGTDTQYF; CDR3nt: TGCGCCAGCAGCGCGGGCCTTTTGGGAACAGATACGCAGTATTTT
abundance: .; j_gene: TRBJ2-7; v_gene: TRBV6-6; d_gene: TRBD2; len: 15; CDR3aa: CASSYVSSGSYEQYF; CDR3nt: TGTGCCAGCAGTTACGTCTCTAGCGGATCCTACGAGCAGTACTTC
abundance: .; j_gene: TRBJ1-1; v_gene: TRBV19; d_gene: .; len: 13; CDR3aa: CASGYRGNTEAFF; CDR3nt: TGTGCCAGTGGTTATCGGGGGAACACTGAAGCTTTCTTT
abundance: .; j_gene: TRBJ2-2; v_gene: TRBV5-3; d_gene: TRBD1; len: 17; CDR3aa: CARSFLVGQGNTGELFF; CDR3nt: TGTGCCAGAAGCTTTCTGGTGGGACAGGGGAACACCGGGGAGCTGTTTTTT
abundance: .; j_gene: TRBJ2-1; v_gene: TRBV5-8; d_gene: TRBD2; len: 16; CDR3aa: CASSSGTSGRVDEQFF; CDR3nt: TGTGCCAGCAGCTCCGGGACTAGCGGGAGAGTCGATGAGCAGTTCTTC
abundance: .; j_gene: TRBJ1-3; v_gene: TRBV5-6; d_gene: .; len: 15; CDR3aa: CASSRESRGGNTIYF; CDR3nt: TGTGCCAGCAGCCGGGAGTCAAGGGGTGGAAACACCATATATTTT
abundance: .; j_gene: TRBJ2-3; v_gene: TRBV7-9; d_gene: TRBD2; len: 15; CDR3aa: CASSLFSGTGDTQYF; CDR3nt: TGTGCCAGCAGCTTGTTTAGCGGGACCGGAGATACGCAGTATTTT
abundance: .; j_gene: TRBJ2-7; v_gene: TRBV27; d_gene: TRBD1; len: 14; CDR3aa: CASSRQGSGSEQYF; CDR3nt: TGTGCCAGCAGTAGACAGGGAAGCGGCTCGGAACAGTACTTC
abundance: few; j_gene: TRBJ2-1; v_gene: TRBV18; d_gene: TRBD2; len: 13; CDR3aa: CASSPGLADEQFF; CDR3nt: TGTGCCAGCTCACCGGGACTAGCGGATGAGCAGTTCTTC
abundance: .; j_gene: TRBJ1-2; v_gene: TRBV2; d_gene: .; len: 16; CDR3aa: CASSEGGSLGDYGYTF; CDR3nt: TGTGCCAGCAGTGAGGGGGGTTCACTAGGGGACTATGGCTACACCTTC